This TCR beta chain is drawn from a study of shared clonotypes between healthy human individuals. Here immunoSEQ multiplex PCR was the method, and the copy in TCRdb shows in-frame clones only, minus some. The table has some 2,500,000 clones, over 85% seen once; the top ten hold 0.36%. The sequenced sample consisted of naive CD4+ T cells from PBMCs. Subset: CD45RA+ positively selected. This receptor was obtained from a man aged 18 to 29 in good health. Some clones in this sample may be carry-over from other donors' samples.

The CDR3 nucleotides read TGTGCCAGCAGCGCGAACAAGCTGCAGTACTTC. Translation: CASSANKLQYF. The V call is TRBV7-9, the J call TRBJ2-7; D gene uncertain. V was pared by 5 bases and J by 9 bases, with 11 bases between. The CDR3 contains 11 residues. The germline V gene encodes CDR1 SEHNR and CDR2 FQNEAQ (reference sequence).